The 6 T cell receptor beta chains presented below share a single source sample, sequenced in a study of OX40 agonist ivuxolimab in advanced cancers. The repertoire was sequenced with immunoSEQ multiplex PCR; TCRdb's copy has only in-frame clones and lacks some. The sample consists of 30,000 or so clones, approximately 91% of them appearing once. The starting material was CD4+ or CD8+ T cells sorted from blood, obtained in a trial of the OX40 agonist ivuxolimab. The receptor source for this set is an adult with an advanced solid tumor such as melanoma, head and neck, liver or kidney cancer.

The chain uses TRBV15 and TRBJ2-5; no reliable D call. V shed 4 bases and J shed 4 bases, with 16 bases lying between them. The CDR3 loop spans 15 amino acids. Germline V gene sequence: CDR1 LNHNV, CDR2 YYDKDF (reference sequence). The CDR3 protein is CATSKSAFPGETQYF. The CDR3 nucleotides read TGTGCCACCAGCAAGTCGGCCTTCCCGGGAGAGACCCAGTACTTC.

The chain employs TRBV21-1 and TRBJ1-1. TRBV21-1 is termed a pseudogene. The CDR3 extends over 15 amino acids. The CDR3 here is CASSASGNAGAEAFF. The CDR3 DNA sequence: TGTGCCAGCAGCGCATCCGGGAATGCGGGCGCTGAAGCTTTCTTT.

V is TRBV28 and J is TRBJ1-1; D is ambiguous. The germline CDR1 and CDR2 sequences are MDHEN and SYDVKM. The CDR3 sequence is 11 residues long. The ends were cut back, 10 bases at V and 4 bases at J, with 10 bases in the middle. CDR3 in DNA: TGTGCCACCAGACGGGGCACTGAAGCTTTCTTT. Its protein is CATRRGTEAFF.

CDR3 DNA: TGTGCCAGCAGCCCCCCACGGGAGCTGGATTTTGAGCAGTTCTTC. This gives the protein CASSPPRELDFEQFF. The chain uses TRBV7-8 and TRBJ2-1, with D possibly matching TRBD2 (6 bases). The germline CDR1 and CDR2 sequences are SGHVS and FQNEAQ. Trimming cost V 5 bases and J 9 bases, with 20 bases left between them. The CDR3 loop spans 15 amino acids.

The chain couples TRBV7-2 to TRBJ2-1, with 9 bases that match TRBD2. With 5 bases clipped from V and 2 bases from J, the junction kept 4 bases outside the gene matches. The V gene's germline CDR1 is SGHTA and CDR2 FQGNSA. The CDR3 runs to 15 residues. The CDR3, as DNA: TGTGCCAGCAGCCCAACTAGCGGGCCCTACAATGAGCAGTTCTTC. Amino acid sequence: CASSPTSGPYNEQFF.

The CDR3 DNA is TGTGCCTGCAATGGAGCGGGAGGGCCCCCCAATGAGCAGTTCTTC. This translates into CACNGAGGPPNEQFF. V gene TRBV30 combines with J gene TRBJ2-1, with 10 bases matching TRBD2. With 6 bases clipped from V and 6 bases from J, the junction kept 11 bases outside the gene matches. CDR1 is GTSNPN and CDR2 is SVGIG in the germline V gene (reference sequence). The CDR3 is made up of 15 amino acids.